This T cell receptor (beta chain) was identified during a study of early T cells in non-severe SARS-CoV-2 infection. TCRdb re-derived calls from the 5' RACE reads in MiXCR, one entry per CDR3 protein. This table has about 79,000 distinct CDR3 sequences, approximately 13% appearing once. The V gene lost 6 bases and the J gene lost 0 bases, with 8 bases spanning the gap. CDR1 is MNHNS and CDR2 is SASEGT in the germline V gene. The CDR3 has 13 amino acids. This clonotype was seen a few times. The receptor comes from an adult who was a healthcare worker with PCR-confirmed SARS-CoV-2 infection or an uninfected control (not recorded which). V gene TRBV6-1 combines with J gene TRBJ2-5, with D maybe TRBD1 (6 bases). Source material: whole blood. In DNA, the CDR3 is TGTGCCAGCAGCGGACAGTACCAAGAGACCCAGTACTTC. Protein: CASSGQYQETQYF.